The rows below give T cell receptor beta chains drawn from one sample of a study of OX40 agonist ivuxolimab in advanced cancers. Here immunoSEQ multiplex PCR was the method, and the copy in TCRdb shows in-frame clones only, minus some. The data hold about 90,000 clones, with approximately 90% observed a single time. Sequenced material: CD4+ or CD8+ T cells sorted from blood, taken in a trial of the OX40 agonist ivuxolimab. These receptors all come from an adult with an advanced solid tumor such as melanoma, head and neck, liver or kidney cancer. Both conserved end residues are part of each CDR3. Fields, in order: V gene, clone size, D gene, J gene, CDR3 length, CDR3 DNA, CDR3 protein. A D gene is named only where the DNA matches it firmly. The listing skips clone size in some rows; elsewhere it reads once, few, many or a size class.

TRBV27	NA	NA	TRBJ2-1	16	TGTGCCAGCAGTTCCGGACAGTATAGCTCCTACAATGAGCAGTTCTTC	CASSSGQYSSYNEQFF
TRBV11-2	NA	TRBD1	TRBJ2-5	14	TGTGCCAGCAGTCGGACAGGGGGCTTAGAGACCCAGTACTTC	CASSRTGGLETQYF
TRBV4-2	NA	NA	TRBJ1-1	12	TGTGCCAGCAGCCAAGTGAGAGGAAAAGCTTTCTTT	CASSQVRGKAFF
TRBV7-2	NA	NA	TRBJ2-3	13	TGTGCCAGCAGCTTAATGGTGACAGATACGCAGTATTTT	CASSLMVTDTQYF
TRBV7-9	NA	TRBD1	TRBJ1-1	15	TGTGCCAGCAGCCTAGGCGGGACAGCGAACACTGAAGCTTTCTTT	CASSLGGTANTEAFF
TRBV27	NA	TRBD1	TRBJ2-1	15	TGTGCCAGCAGTTCTACCGGGACAGGGGCGAATGAGCAGTTCTTC	CASSSTGTGANEQFF
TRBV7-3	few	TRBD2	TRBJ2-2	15	TGTGCCAGCAGCTTAAAGGGAGGGTATCCAGGGGAGCTGTTTTTT	CASSLKGGYPGELFF
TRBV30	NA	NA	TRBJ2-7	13	NA	CAWSVFLFYEQYF
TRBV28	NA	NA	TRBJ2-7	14	TGTGCCAGCAGTTCTGGAGGGTGGGCCTACGAGCAGTACTTC	CASSSGGWAYEQYF
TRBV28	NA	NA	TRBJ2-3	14	TGTGCCAGCGGCCCATCCAGGAGCATGAATACGCAGTATTTT	CASGPSRSMNTQYF
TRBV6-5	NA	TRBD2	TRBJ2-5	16	TGTGCCAGCAGTTACTCCCTACTAGCGCGCTTCGAGACCCAGTACTTC	CASSYSLLARFETQYF
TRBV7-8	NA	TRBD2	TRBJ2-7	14	TGTGCCAGCAATCAGCGGGGTGATGGCTACGAGCAGTACTTC	CASNQRGDGYEQYF
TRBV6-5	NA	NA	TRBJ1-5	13	TGTGCCAGCAGTTACTCCCCGGGTCAGCCCCAGCATTTT	CASSYSPGQPQHF
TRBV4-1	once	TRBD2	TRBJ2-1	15	TGCGCCAGCAGCTTCGGACTAGCGGCCTACAATGAGCAGTTCTTC	CASSFGLAAYNEQFF
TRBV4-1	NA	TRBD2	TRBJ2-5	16	TGCGCCAGCAGCCTTAGGACTAGCGGATCATTAGAGACCCAGTACTTC	CASSLRTSGSLETQYF
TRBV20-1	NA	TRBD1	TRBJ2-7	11	TGCAGTGCTAGACACGGACAGGGACAGTACTTC	CSARHGQGQYF
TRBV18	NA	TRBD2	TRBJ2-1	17	TGTGCCAGCTCACTCTATCGACTAGCGGGAATAGGAAATGAGCAGTTCTTC	CASSLYRLAGIGNEQFF
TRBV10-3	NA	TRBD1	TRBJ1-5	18	TGTGCCATCAGTGAGTCGTTGACAGGGGTTTCTAGCAATCAGCCCCAGCATTTT	CAISESLTGVSSNQPQHF
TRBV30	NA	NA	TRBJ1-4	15	TGTGCCTGGAGTGTACTGGGAGGAGCTAATGAAAAACTGTTTTTT	CAWSVLGGANEKLFF
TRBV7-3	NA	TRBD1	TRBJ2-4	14	TGTGCCAGCAGCTTAAGTGGGGGACAGGGTTTTCAGTACTTC	CASSLSGGQGFQYF
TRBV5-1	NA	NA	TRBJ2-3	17	TGCGCCAGCAGCTTGGTGAGGGAGACTTTTAGCACAGATACGCAGTATTTT	CASSLVRETFSTDTQYF
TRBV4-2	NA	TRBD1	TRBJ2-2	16	TGTGCCAGCAGCCAAGCCGGGACAGGGGGCATCGGGGAGCTGTTTTTT	CASSQAGTGGIGELFF
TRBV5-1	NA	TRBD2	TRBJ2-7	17	TGCGCCAGCAGCTTTGCCAGGGCAAATAGCGGGAGCTACGAGCAGTACTTC	CASSFARANSGSYEQYF
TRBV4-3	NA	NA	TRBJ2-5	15	TGCGCCAGCAGCCAAGGATCAGGGACCAGAGAGACCCAGTACTTC	CASSQGSGTRETQYF
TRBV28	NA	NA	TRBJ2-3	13	TGTGCCTTACGCAGGCAGGGCACAGATACGCAGTATTTT	CALRRQGTDTQYF
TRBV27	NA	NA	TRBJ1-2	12	TGTGCCAGCAGTTCAGGAAACTATGGCTACACCTTC	CASSSGNYGYTF
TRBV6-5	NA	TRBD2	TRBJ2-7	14	TGTGCCAGCAGCCCGGGACTAGCCTCCTACGAGCAGTACTTC	CASSPGLASYEQYF
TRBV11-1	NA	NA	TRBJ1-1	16	TGTGCCAGCAGCTCTTCGGGTGGACTGTGGGTCGCTGAAGCTTTCTTT	CASSSSGGLWVAEAFF
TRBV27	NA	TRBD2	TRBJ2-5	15	TGTGCCAGCAGTTTAACTAGCGGGAGAGGAGAGACCCAGTACTTC	CASSLTSGRGETQYF
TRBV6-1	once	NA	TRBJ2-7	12	TGTGCCAGCAGTGATAGGGTTGGGGAGCAGTACTTC	CASSDRVGEQYF
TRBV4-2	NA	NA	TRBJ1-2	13	TGTGCCAGCAGCCAAGAGGGAAGCTATGGCTACACCTTC	CASSQEGSYGYTF
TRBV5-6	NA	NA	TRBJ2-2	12	TGTGCCAGCAGCGTTCCCCCCGGGGAGCTGTTTTTT	CASSVPPGELFF
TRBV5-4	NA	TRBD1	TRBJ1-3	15	TGTGCCAGCAGCATACAGGGGGGGTCTGGAAACACCATATATTTT	CASSIQGGSGNTIYF
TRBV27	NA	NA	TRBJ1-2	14	TGTGCCAGCAGTTGGAACCGGGCCGCACCCGGCTACACCTTC	CASSWNRAAPGYTF
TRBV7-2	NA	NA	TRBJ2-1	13	TGTGCCAGCAGCTTAGTTCTCGAGGTCAGTCAGTTCTTC	CASSLVLEVSQFF
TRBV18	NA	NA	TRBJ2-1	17	TGTGCCAGCTCACCCCGCCTTCGAGGGAGCTCCTACAATGAGCAGTTCTTC	CASSPRLRGSSYNEQFF
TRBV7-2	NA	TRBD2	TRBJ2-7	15	TGTGCCAGCAGCTCGCAACTAGCGGGACCTTACGAGCAGTACTTC	CASSSQLAGPYEQYF
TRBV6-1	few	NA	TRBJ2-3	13	TGTGCCAGCGGATGGGGGGCTACAGATACGCAGTATTTT	CASGWGATDTQYF
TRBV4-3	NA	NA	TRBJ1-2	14	TGCGCCAGCAGCCAAGGTCTAGGTAACTATGGCTACACCTTC	CASSQGLGNYGYTF
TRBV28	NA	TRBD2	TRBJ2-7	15	TGTGCCAGCAGTTGGCCGGGACTAGGGGCCTACGAGCAGTACTTC	CASSWPGLGAYEQYF
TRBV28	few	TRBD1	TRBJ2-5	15	TGTGCCAGCAGTTCCCCGGGACAGGGGACAGAGACCCAGTACTTC	CASSSPGQGTETQYF
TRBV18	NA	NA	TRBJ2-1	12	TGTGCCAGCTCACCATCACAGATTGAGCAGTTCTTC	CASSPSQIEQFF
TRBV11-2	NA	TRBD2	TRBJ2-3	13	TGTGCCAGCAGCGCCGTACTAGCGGGTACGCAGTATTTT	CASSAVLAGTQYF
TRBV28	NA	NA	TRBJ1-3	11	TGTGCCAGCAGGGATGGAAACACCATATATTTT	CASRDGNTIYF
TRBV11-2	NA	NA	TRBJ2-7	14	TGTGCCAGCAGCTTTGGTCTAAGTCGGTACGAGCAGTACTTC	CASSFGLSRYEQYF
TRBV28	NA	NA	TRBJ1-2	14	TGTGCCAGCAGTTCAGTAGACAGAAACTATGGCTACACCTTC	CASSSVDRNYGYTF
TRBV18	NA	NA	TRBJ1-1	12	TGTGCCAGCTCACCGTACGACAGTGAAGCTTTCTTT	CASSPYDSEAFF
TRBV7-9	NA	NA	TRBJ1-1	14	TGTGCCAGCAGCTCCGGGGGGCTTGACACTGAAGCTTTCTTT	CASSSGGLDTEAFF
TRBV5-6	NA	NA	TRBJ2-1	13	TGTGCCAGCAGCTTGATTAATTACAATGAGCAGTTCTTC	CASSLINYNEQFF